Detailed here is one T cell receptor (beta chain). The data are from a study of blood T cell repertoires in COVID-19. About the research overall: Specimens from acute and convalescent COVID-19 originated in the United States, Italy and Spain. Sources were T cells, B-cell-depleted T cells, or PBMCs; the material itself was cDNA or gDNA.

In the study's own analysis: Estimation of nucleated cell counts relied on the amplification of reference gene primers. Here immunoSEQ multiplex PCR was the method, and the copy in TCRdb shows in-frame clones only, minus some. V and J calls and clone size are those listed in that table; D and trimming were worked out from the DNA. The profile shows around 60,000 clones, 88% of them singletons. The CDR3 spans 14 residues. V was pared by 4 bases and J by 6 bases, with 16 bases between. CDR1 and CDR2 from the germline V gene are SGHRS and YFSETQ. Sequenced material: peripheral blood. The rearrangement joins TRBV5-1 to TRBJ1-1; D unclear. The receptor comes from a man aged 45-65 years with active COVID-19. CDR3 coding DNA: TGCGCCAGCAGCCCGGACTTGTTAGGCCCTGAAGCTTTCTTT. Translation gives CASSPDLLGPEAFF.